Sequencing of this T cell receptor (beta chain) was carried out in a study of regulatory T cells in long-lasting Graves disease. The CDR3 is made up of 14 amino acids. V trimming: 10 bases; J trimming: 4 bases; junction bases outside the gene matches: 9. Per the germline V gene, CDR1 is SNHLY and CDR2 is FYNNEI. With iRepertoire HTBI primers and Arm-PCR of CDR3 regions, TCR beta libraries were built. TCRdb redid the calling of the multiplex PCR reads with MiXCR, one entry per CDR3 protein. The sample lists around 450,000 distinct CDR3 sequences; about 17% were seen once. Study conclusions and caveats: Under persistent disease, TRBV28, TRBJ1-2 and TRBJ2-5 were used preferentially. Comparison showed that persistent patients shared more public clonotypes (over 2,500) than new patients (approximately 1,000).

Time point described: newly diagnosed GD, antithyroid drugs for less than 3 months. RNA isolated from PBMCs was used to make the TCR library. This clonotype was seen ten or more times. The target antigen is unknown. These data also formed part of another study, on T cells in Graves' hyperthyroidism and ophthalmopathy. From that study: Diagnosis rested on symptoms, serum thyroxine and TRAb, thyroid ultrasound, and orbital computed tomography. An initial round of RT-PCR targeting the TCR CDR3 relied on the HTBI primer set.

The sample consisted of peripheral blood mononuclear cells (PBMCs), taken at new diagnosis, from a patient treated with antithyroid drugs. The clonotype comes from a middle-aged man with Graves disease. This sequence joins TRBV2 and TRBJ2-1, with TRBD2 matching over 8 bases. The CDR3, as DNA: TGTGCCAACAAAGCGGGAGCTGGTTACAATGAGCAGTTCTTC. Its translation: CANKAGAGYNEQFF.